A single sample gave rise to the 20 T cell receptor beta chains below, sequenced in a study of T cells in Graves' hyperthyroidism and ophthalmopathy. Amplified TCR beta CDR3 regions derived from RNA transcripts. A first-round RT-PCR of the TCR CDR3 used the HTBI primer set. TCRdb processed the multiplex PCR reads anew with MiXCR; each CDR3 protein has one entry. The data show about 500,000 distinct CDR3 sequences, 46% seen once. The sequenced material came from peripheral blood or thyroid tissue (not recorded which). These receptors originate from an adult woman with Graves' disease, either hyperthyroidism or ophthalmopathy (not recorded which).

Note on this clonotype: A read error is likely, as this CDR3 ends without the conserved phenylalanine or tryptophan. CDR3 coding DNA: TGTGCCAGCAGTGGAAGGGGGAGCAATCAGCCCCAGCATCTT. This encodes CASSGRGSNQPQHL. The chain has TRBV2 and TRBJ1-5; possible D gene TRBD1, 6 bases. This CDR3 is 14 amino acids long. Trimming removed 4 bases at V and 1 base at J, with 8 bases between. Germline V CDR1 and CDR2: SNHLY, FYNNEI.

V usage is TRBV13 and J usage is TRBJ2-7; D is undetermined. The CDR3 is made up of 16 amino acids. V was pared by 1 base and J by 5 bases, with 18 bases between. Germline values: CDR1 PRHDT, CDR2 FYEKMQ (reference sequence). For the CDR3, the DNA is TGTGCCAGCAGCTTAGTCCCGGGCCCAAGAGGCCACGAGCAGTACTTC. This gives the protein CASSLVPGPRGHEQYF.

The V and J genes are TRBV7-9 and TRBJ1-4; 7 nucleotides match TRBD1. J was trimmed by 3 bases and V by 5 bases; bases with no gene match: 9. The CDR3 loop spans 16 amino acids. Germline assignment: CDR1 SEHNR and CDR2 FQNEAQ (reference sequence). The CDR3 loop is CASSIPTGVPNEKLFF. CDR3 nucleotides: TGTGCCAGCAGCATACCAACAGGGGTTCCTAATGAAAAACTGTTTTTT.

With regard to this clonotype: The DNA is omitted, as the CDR3 cannot be located on it reliably, and the CDR3 follows TCRdb's listing. V usage is TRBV29-1 and J usage is TRBJ1-2; TRBD1, the table's D call, lacks a check against the DNA. The CDR3 length equals 12 residues, ends included. CDR1 SQVTM and CDR2 ANQGSEA come from the germline V gene. The CDR3 loop reads CSVDRGRYGCTF.

This chain connects TRBV12-3 or TRBV12-4 to TRBJ1-2; no reliable D call. V dropped 6 bases and J dropped 6 bases, with 11 bases sitting between them. This CDR3 spans 12 amino acids. The CDR3 region is CASSPFVNGYTF. CDR3 in DNA: TGTGCCAGCAGCCCCTTCGTGAATGGCTACACCTTC.

This chain connects TRBV20-1 to TRBJ2-5; 7 bases are shared with TRBD1. This CDR3 is 13 amino acids long. Germline V gene lookup returns CDR1 DFQATT and CDR2 SNEGSKA (reference sequence). V gave up 2 bases and J gave up 5 bases; unmatched junction bases: 5. CDR3 in amino acids: CSARSGQMETQYF. CDR3 DNA sequence: TGCAGTGCTAGATCGGGACAGATGGAGACCCAGTACTTC.

The chain recombines TRBV7-9 with TRBJ1-3; the D gene is possibly TRBD1 (5 bases). CDR1 is SEHNR, CDR2 FQNEAQ, per germline (reference sequence). The length of the CDR3 is 16 residues. V lost 2 bases and J 3 bases, leaving 14 bases between the germline ends. The CDR3 coding sequence is TGTGCCAGCAGCTTATCGCTTTCAGGGAATGGAAACACCATATATTTT. Its translation is CASSLSLSGNGNTIYF.

This clonotype was observed a handful of times. The chain recombines TRBV2 with TRBJ2-6; 9 positions match TRBD2. This CDR3 has 19 amino acids. Trimming cost V 3 bases and J 0 bases; bases outside gene matches: 9. The germline V gene encodes CDR1 SNHLY and CDR2 FYNNEI. This CDR3 reads CASSEGVSGRGSGANVLTF. CDR3 DNA sequence: TGTGCCAGCAGTGAGGGGGTTAGCGGGAGAGGCTCTGGGGCCAACGTCCTGACTTTC. Drawing the rest from reference TRBV2 and TRBJ2-6, the complete variable domain is EPEVTQTPSHQVTQMGQEVILRCVPISNHLYFYWYRQILGQKVEFLVSFYNNEISEKSEIFDDQFSVERPDGSNFTLKIRSTKLEDSAMYFCASSEGVSGRGSGANVLTFGAGSRLTVL.

V is TRBV7-9 and J is TRBJ1-1; D gene ambiguous. Germline CDR1 and CDR2: SEHNR and FQNEAQ (reference sequence). Trimming pared 4 bases from V and 4 bases from J, leaving 19 bases between. The CDR3 is 16 amino acids. This CDR3 is CASSSRRTSGSTEAFF. CDR3 DNA: TGTGCCAGCAGCTCCAGGCGGACTAGCGGTAGCACTGAAGCTTTCTTT.

The genes are TRBV9 and TRBJ1-6, with TRBD1 identical over 8 bases. This CDR3 is built from 16 residues. Germline CDR1 SGDLS, CDR2 YYNGEE. The trim removed 5 bases at V and 6 bases at J, leaving 10 bases unmatched. The CDR3 coding sequence is TGTGCCAGCAGGAAAGGACAGGGCCGTGGTAATTCACCCCTCCACTTT. Translating gives CASRKGQGRGNSPLHF. The variable domain in full, completed from reference TRBV9 and TRBJ1-6, reads DSGVTQTPKHLITATGQRVTLRCSPRSGDLSVYWYQQSLDQGLQFLIQYYNGEERAKGNILERFSAQQFPDLHSELNLSSLELGDSALYFCASRKGQGRGNSPLHFGNGTRLTVT.

This clonotype was detected ten times or more. This rearrangement joins TRBV20-1 to TRBJ2-5; unclear D gene. The CDR3 runs to 12 residues. Between the trimmed V and J ends, which lost 2 bases and 1 base, there was a span of 5 bases. Germline values: CDR1 DFQATT, CDR2 SNEGSKA (reference sequence). DNA of the CDR3: TGCAGTGCTAGACACAGCCAAGAGACCCAGTACTTC. This sequence encodes CSARHSQETQYF.

This clonotype was counted many times. The rearrangement joins TRBV5-1 to TRBJ2-2; D is perhaps TRBD1 (5 bases). This CDR3 has 15 amino acids. V lost 5 bases, J lost 2 bases, and 13 bases lay in between. CDR1 is SGHRS and CDR2 is YFSETQ in the germline V gene. This CDR3 reads CASRPDNANTGELFF. The CDR3 region has the DNA TGCGCCAGCAGGCCGGACAATGCCAACACCGGGGAGCTGTTTTTT.

The rearrangement joins TRBV10-3 to TRBJ1-2; D might be TRBD1 (6 bases). The CDR3 totals 13 residues. Germline CDR1 reads ENHRY; CDR2 reads SYGVKD. V gave up 6 bases and J gave up 4 bases, with 12 bases separating them. CDR3 in amino acids: CAIRGGLLYGYTF. The CDR3 coding sequence is TGTGCCATCAGGGGGGGCCTACTCTATGGCTACACCTTC.

There are a few counts of this clonotype. Possible read error: a much larger clone is one base away. The chain has TRBV2 and TRBJ1-6; D not resolved. The CDR3 runs 15 residues. In germline, CDR1 is SNHLY, CDR2 FYNNEI. Trimming pared 7 bases from V and 6 bases from J, leaving 16 bases between. CDR3 sequence: CASNLFPRSNSPLHF. The CDR3 region has the DNA TGTGCCAGCAATTTATTTCCGCGGAGTAATTCACCCCTCCACTTT.

The chain uses TRBV20-1 and TRBJ1-1; no definite D call. Trimming shortened V by 5 bases and J by 3 bases, and 4 bases separated the two germline ends. Germline V gene sequence: CDR1 DFQATT, CDR2 SNEGSKA (reference sequence). There are 10 residues in the CDR3. This CDR3 is CSAGYTEAFF. DNA for the CDR3: TGCAGTGCTGGATACACTGAAGCTTTCTTT.

The chain recombines TRBV11-2 with TRBJ2-7, with D possibly TRBD2 on 6 matching bases. V dropped 6 bases and J dropped 6 bases, with 9 bases sitting between them. Germline CDR1 and CDR2: SGHAT and FQNNGV. The CDR3 runs 11 residues. The chain's CDR3 is CASRAGGEQYF. CDR3 nucleotides: TGTGCCAGCAGAGCGGGCGGCGAGCAGTACTTC.

V usage is TRBV4-1 and J usage is TRBJ1-3; no clear D. Trimming pared 1 base from V and 2 bases from J, leaving 6 bases between. The CDR3 spans 14 residues. The germline gives CDR1 MGHRA, CDR2 YSYEKL. The CDR3 nucleotides are TGCGCCAGCAGCCAAGTTGGCACTGGAAACACCATATATTTT. It translates to CASSQVGTGNTIYF.

This clonotype came up a few times. V and J are TRBV4-1 and TRBJ2-7, with D unresolved. Germline V CDR1 and CDR2: MGHRA, YSYEKL. CDR3 length: 13 amino acids. Trimming took 1 base from V and 3 from J, leaving 7 bases between them. The CDR3 DNA is TGCGCCAGCAGCCAAGTACGCTTCTACGAGCAGTACTTC. It specifies CASSQVRFYEQYF.

The chain combines TRBV20-1 with TRBJ2-7; 10 nucleotides agree with TRBD1. This CDR3 region has 13 residues. With 5 bases clipped from V and 5 bases from J, the junction kept 6 bases outside the gene matches. The germline CDR1 and CDR2 sequences are DFQATT and SNEGSKA (reference sequence). DNA of the CDR3: TGCAGTGCTGGAGGGACAGGGGAGCACGAGCAGTACTTC. Its protein product is CSAGGTGEHEQYF.

The chain employs TRBV7-6 and TRBJ2-7; maybe TRBD1 (6 bases). The V end lost 4 bases, the J end lost 6 bases, and 13 bases lay between the germline ends. The CDR3 has 13 residues. The germline gives CDR1 SGHVS, CDR2 FNYEAQ. As DNA, the CDR3 is TGTGCCAGCAGCTCTTCCCAGGGGAGCGAGCAGTACTTC. Translated, it gives CASSSSQGSEQYF. Supplemented by reference TRBV7-6 and TRBJ2-7, the full variable domain reads GAGVSQSPRYKVTKRGQDVALRCDPISGHVSLYWYRQALGQGPEFLTYFNYEAQQDKSGLPNDRFSAERPEGSISTLTIQRTEQRDSAMYRCASSSSQGSEQYFGPGTRLTVT.